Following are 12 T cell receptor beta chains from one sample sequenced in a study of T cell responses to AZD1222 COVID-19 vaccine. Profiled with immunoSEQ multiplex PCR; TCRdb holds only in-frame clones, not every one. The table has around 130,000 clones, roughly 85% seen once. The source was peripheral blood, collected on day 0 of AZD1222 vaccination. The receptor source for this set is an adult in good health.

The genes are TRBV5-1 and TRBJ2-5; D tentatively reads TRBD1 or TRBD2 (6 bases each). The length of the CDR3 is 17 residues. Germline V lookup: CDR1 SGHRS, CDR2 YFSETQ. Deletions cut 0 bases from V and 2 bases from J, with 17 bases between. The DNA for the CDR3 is TGCGCCAGCAGCTTGGCCAGGGGAGGCTACGCTCAAGAGACCCAGTACTTC. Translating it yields CASSLARGGYAQETQYF.

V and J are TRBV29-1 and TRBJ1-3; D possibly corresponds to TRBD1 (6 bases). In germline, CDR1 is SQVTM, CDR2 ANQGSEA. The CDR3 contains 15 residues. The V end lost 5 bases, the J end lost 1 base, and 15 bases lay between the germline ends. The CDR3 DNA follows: TGCAGCGTTAGGGGGGAAGGAGGATCTGGAAACACCATATATTTT. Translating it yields CSVRGEGGSGNTIYF.

The CDR3 loop reads CATSRDAGAGNTIYF. The CDR3, as DNA: TGTGCCACCAGCAGAGATGCGGGTGCTGGAAACACCATATATTTT. The V and J genes are TRBV15 and TRBJ1-3; D unclear. CDR1 LNHNV and CDR2 YYDKDF come from the germline V gene (reference sequence). V was cut by 0 bases and J by 2 bases, with 8 bases left in between. This CDR3 has 15 residues.

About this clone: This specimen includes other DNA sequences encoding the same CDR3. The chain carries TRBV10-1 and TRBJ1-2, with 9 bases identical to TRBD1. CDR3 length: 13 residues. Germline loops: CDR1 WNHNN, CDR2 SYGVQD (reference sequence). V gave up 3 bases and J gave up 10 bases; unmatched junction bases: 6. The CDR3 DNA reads TGCGCCAGCAGTGATTACCGGGACAGGGACTACACCTTC. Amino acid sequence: CASSDYRDRDYTF.

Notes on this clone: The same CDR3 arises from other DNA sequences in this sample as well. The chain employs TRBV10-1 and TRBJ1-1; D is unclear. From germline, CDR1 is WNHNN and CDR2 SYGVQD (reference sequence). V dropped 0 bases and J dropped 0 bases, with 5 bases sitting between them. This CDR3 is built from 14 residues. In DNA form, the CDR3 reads TGCGCCAGCAGTGAGTCGGGCCTGAACACTGAAGCTTTCTTT. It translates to CASSESGLNTEAFF.

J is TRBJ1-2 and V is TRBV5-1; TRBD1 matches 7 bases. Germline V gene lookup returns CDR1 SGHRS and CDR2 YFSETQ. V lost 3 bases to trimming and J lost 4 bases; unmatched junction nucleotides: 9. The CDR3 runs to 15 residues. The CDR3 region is CASSSTGRDGYGYTF. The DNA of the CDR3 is TGCGCCAGCAGCTCGACAGGGAGGGATGGCTATGGCTACACCTTC. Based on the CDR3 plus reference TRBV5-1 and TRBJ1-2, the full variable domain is KAGVTQTPRYLIKTRGQQVTLSCSPISGHRSVSWYQQTPGQGLQFLFEYFSETQRNKGNFPGRFSGRQFSNSRSEMNVSTLELGDSALYLCASSSTGRDGYGYTFGSGTRLTVV.

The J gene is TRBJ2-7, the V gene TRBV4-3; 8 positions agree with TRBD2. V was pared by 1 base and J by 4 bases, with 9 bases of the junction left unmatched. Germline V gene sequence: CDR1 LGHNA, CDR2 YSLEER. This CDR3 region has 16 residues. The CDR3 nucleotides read TGCGCCAGCAGCCAAGCCGCGGGAGGCCGACATTACGAGCAGTACTTC. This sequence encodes CASSQAAGGRHYEQYF.

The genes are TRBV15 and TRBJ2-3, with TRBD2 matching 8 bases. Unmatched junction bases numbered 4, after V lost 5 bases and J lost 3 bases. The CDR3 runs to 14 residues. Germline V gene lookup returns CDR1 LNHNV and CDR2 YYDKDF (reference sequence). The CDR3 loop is CATSAGGGTDTQYF. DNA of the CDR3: TGTGCCACCAGCGCCGGCGGGGGGACAGATACGCAGTATTTT.

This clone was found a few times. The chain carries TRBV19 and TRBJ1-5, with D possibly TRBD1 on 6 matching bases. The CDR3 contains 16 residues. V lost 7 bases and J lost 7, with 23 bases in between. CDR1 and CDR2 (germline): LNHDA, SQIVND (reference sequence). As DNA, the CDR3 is TGTGCCAGTAAAAGTAGTGCATGGGGGGCGGGACAGCCCCAGCATTTT. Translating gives CASKSSAWGAGQPQHF.

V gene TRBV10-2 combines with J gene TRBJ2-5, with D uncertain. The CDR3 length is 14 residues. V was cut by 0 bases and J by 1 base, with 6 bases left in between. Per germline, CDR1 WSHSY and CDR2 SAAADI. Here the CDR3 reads CASSESGRQETQYF. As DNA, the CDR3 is TGCGCCAGCAGTGAGTCCGGCCGCCAAGAGACCCAGTACTTC.

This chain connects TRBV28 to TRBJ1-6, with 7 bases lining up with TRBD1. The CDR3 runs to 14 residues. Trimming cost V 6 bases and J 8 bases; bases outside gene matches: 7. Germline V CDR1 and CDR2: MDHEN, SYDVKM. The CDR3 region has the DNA TGTGCCAGCAGCAGGGGGGGGGTTGATTCACCCCTCCACTTT. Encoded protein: CASSRGGVDSPLHF.

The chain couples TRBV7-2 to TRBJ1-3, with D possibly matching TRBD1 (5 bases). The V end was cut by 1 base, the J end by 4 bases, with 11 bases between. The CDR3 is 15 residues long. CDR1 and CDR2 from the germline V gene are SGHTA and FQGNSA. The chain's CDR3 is CASSLDSGSGNTIYF. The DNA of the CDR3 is TGTGCCAGCAGCTTAGATTCAGGGTCCGGAAACACCATATATTTT.